This entry features one T cell receptor beta chain sequence. Its specificity is not known. Both iRepertoire HTBI primers and Arm-PCR of CDR3 regions were used to build the TCR beta libraries. TCRdb re-derived calls from the multiplex PCR reads in MiXCR, one entry per CDR3 protein. The sample records more than 650,000 distinct CDR3 sequences, around 32% being singletons. This entry is derived from a study of regulatory T cells in long-lasting Graves disease. Study-level points and caveats: Preferential use of TRBV28, TRBJ1-2 and TRBJ2-5 was seen in persistent disease.

Germline lookup yields CDR1 SGHAT and CDR2 FQNNGV. This CDR3 is 14 amino acids long. V was trimmed by 1 base and J by 7 bases, leaving 8 bases between them. Described time point: persistent/refractory GD, antithyroid drugs over 5 years with positive TRAb. PBMC-extracted RNA yielded the TCR library. The TCR was taken from a female donor with Graves disease. This specimen was peripheral blood mononuclear cells (PBMCs), taken when the disease was refractory, from a patient treated with antithyroid drugs. The genes are TRBV11-2 and TRBJ1-6; D not resolved. The CDR3 DNA is TGTGCCAGCAGCTTAGGACCGCCGAATTCACCCCTCCACTTT. It is translated as CASSLGPPNSPLHF.